The entry that follows covers one TCR beta chain sequence. These data come from a study of blood T cell repertoires in COVID-19. This CDR3 has 14 amino acids. Germline V gene lookup returns CDR1 SGHAT and CDR2 FQNNGV. V lost 4 bases to trimming and J lost 1 base, with 9 bases between them. Using immunoSEQ multiplex PCR, the repertoire was profiled, and TCRdb retains in-frame clones only, with some absent. The sample lists some 200,000 clones; 70% to 85% were seen once. This chain connects TRBV11-2 to TRBJ2-3; no definite D call. Sequencing was carried out using peripheral blood. This clonotype originated in a man between 50 and 59 years old with active or convalescent COVID-19. The CDR3 reads CASSSLFGTDTQYF. The CDR3 DNA sequence: TGTGCCAGCAGCTCTCTGTTTGGCACAGATACGCAGTATTTT.